These T cell receptor beta chains were read from a single sample in a study of beta chain features in type 1 diabetes. Method: immunoSEQ multiplex PCR; TCRdb's copy keeps in-frame clones and lacks some. The sample consists of 350,000 or so clones, 15% to 20% of them appearing once. The sample was naive CD4+ T cells from blood. The receptors here all came from a woman under 30 in good health. Both conserved end residues are trimmed from each CDR3. Each record gives: J gene, V gene, CDR3 protein.

J gene: TRBJ2-1; V gene: TRBV29-1; CDR3 protein: SVEGQGGNEQF
J gene: TRBJ1-5; V gene: TRBV7-9; CDR3 protein: ASSDRGNQPQH
J gene: TRBJ1-5; V gene: TRBV4-1; CDR3 protein: ASSQDETGNQPQH
J gene: TRBJ1-5; V gene: TRBV6-5; CDR3 protein: ASSYGQLQPQH
J gene: TRBJ2-5; V gene: TRBV27; CDR3 protein: ASNRTLTRYETQY
J gene: TRBJ1-5; V gene: TRBV5-6; CDR3 protein: ASSADMALQPQH
J gene: TRBJ1-2; V gene: TRBV21-1; CDR3 protein: ARAGTIRYGYT
J gene: TRBJ2-7; V gene: TRBV5-1; CDR3 protein: ASSPGQSYEQY
J gene: TRBJ2-7; V gene: TRBV27; CDR3 protein: ASSLDKAGYEQY
J gene: TRBJ2-1; V gene: TRBV7-9; CDR3 protein: ASSLDGGRANNEQF
J gene: TRBJ2-1; V gene: TRBV6-9; CDR3 protein: ASSNNRFKF
J gene: TRBJ2-3; V gene: TRBV29-1; CDR3 protein: SAYTHSDTQY
J gene: TRBJ1-5; V gene: TRBV30; CDR3 protein: AWSHPGVNNQPQH
J gene: TRBJ2-2; V gene: TRBV13; CDR3 protein: ASSFLAGGPSTGELF
J gene: TRBJ2-1; V gene: TRBV11-3; CDR3 protein: ASSLTSGNEQF
J gene: TRBJ2-1; V gene: TRBV5-1; CDR3 protein: ASSQTSGPYNEQF
J gene: TRBJ2-5; V gene: TRBV4-1; CDR3 protein: ASSHRSGSQETQY
J gene: TRBJ1-2; V gene: TRBV7-9; CDR3 protein: ASSLAGTGGESYT
J gene: TRBJ2-1; V gene: TRBV4-2; CDR3 protein: ASSPQHQGWVDNEQF
J gene: TRBJ1-5; V gene: TRBV6-5; CDR3 protein: ASSRGTVPNQPQH
J gene: TRBJ2-7; V gene: TRBV21-1; CDR3 protein: ASSNRHSYEQY
J gene: TRBJ2-3; V gene: TRBV6-6; CDR3 protein: ASKLSGGRVDTQY
J gene: TRBJ1-1; V gene: TRBV5-1; CDR3 protein: ASSLMGDGGTEAF
J gene: TRBJ2-1; V gene: TRBV19; CDR3 protein: ASSIRDGTGNNEQF
J gene: TRBJ2-1; V gene: TRBV11-3; CDR3 protein: ASSLGMEGSNEQF